This T cell receptor beta chain was identified in a study of T cells in Graves' hyperthyroidism and ophthalmopathy. A few counts support this clonotype. The antigen is undetermined. Findings and caveats of the study: Most expanded thyroid clonotypes above 0.001 also appeared in blood.

V was trimmed by 0 bases and J by 1 base, leaving 15 bases between them. CDR1 and CDR2 (germline): SGHAT, FQNNGV. The CDR3 loop spans 17 amino acids. Amplified TCR beta CDR3 regions derived from RNA transcripts. The TCR CDR3 first-round RT-PCR relied on the HTBI primer set. TCRdb independently ran MiXCR on the multiplex PCR reads; one entry per CDR3 protein. The top ten clones hold 3% to 4.5% of a sample with under 650,000 distinct CDR3 sequences, roughly 17% of them seen once. Sequencing was performed on blood. The sequence was obtained from a woman younger than 45 with Graves' hyperthyroidism. The chain recombines TRBV11-2 with TRBJ1-2; D is ambiguous. DNA of the CDR3: TGTGCCAGCAGCTTAGATTTTATCTCGGTCCTTAACTATGGCTACACCTTC. It translates to CASSLDFISVLNYGYTF.